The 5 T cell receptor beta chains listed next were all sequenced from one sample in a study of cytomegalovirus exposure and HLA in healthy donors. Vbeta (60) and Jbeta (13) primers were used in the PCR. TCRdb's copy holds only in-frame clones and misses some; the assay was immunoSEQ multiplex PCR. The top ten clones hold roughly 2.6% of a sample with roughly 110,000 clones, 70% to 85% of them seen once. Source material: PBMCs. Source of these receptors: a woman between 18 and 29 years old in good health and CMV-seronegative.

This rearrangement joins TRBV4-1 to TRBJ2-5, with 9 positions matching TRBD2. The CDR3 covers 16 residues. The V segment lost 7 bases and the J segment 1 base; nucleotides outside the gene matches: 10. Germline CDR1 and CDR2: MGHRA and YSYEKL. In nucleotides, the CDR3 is TGCGCCAGCACCCCGGAACTAGCGGGCTTCCAAGAGACCCAGTACTTC. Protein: CASTPELAGFQETQYF.

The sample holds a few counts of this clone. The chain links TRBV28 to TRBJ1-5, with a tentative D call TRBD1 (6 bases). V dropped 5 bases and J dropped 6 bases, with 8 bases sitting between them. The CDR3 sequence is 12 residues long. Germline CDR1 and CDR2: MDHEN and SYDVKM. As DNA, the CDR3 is TGTGCCAGCAGTGCAGGGGTTCAGCCCCAGCATTTT. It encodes CASSAGVQPQHF. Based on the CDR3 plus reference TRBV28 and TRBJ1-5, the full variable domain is DVKVTQSSRYLVKRTGEKVFLECVQDMDHENMFWYRQDPGLGLRLIYFSYDVKMKEKGDIPEGYSVSREKKERFSLILESASTNQTSMYLCASSAGVQPQHFGDGTRLSIL.

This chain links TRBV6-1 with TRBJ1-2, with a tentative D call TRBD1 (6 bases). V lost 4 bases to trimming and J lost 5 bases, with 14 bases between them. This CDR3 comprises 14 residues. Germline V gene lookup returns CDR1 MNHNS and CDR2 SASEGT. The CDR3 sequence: CASSASGTPYGYTF. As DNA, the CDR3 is TGTGCCAGCAGTGCCTCCGGGACACCTTATGGCTACACCTTC.

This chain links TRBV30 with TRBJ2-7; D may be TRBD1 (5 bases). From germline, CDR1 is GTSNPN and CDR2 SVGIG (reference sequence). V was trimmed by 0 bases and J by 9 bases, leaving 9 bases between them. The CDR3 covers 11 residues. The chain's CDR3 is CAWSVDGAQYV. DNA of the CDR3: TGTGCCTGGAGTGTGGATGGGGCGCAGTACGTC.

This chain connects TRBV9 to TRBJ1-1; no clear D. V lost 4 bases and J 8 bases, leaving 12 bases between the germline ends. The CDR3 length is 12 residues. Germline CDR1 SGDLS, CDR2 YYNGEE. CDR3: CASSPWRAEAFF. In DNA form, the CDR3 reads TGTGCCAGCAGCCCGTGGAGGGCGGAAGCTTTCTTT.